These T cell receptor beta chains were read from a single sample in a study of response to subunit inactivated influenza vaccine. TCRdb re-called the RT-PCR reads through MiXCR, storing one row per CDR3 protein. The sample carries hundreds of thousands of distinct CDR3 sequences, around 16% recorded once. Source: PBMCs from blood, taken approximately 12 days after vaccination. These receptors originate from a man aged 50-59 years who received an inactivated influenza vaccine. CDR3s include the opening cysteine and the closing phenylalanine or tryptophan. A D gene is named only where the DNA matches it firmly. Where a row states a size, it is once, few, many or the class of an expanded clone; other rows omit it.

V gene	clone size	J gene	D gene	CDR3 protein	CDR3 DNA
TRBV28	.	TRBJ2-7	.	CAAGDAYEQYF	TGTGCAGCAGGGGATGCCTACGAGCAGTACTTC
TRBV2	.	TRBJ2-1	.	CASNDGNNEQFF	TGTGCCAGCAATGACGGTAACAATGAGCAGTTCTTC
TRBV5-1	.	TRBJ2-3	TRBD1	CASSSTGFVTDTQYF	TGCGCCAGCAGCTCGACAGGGTTTGTAACAGATACGCAGTATTTT
TRBV11-2	.	TRBJ2-1	TRBD1	CASSGRDSYSYNEQFF	TGTGCCAGCAGCGGTAGGGACAGTTACTCCTACAATGAGCAGTTCTTC
TRBV5-1	.	TRBJ2-1	.	CASSRGGGGLRPGNEQFF	TGCGCCAGCAGTCGTGGTGGGGGGGGCCTCCGTCCGGGGAATGAGCAGTTCTTC
TRBV20-1	.	TRBJ2-5	TRBD2	CSSGTSGRAGETQYF	TGCAGTTCCGGGACTAGCGGGAGAGCCGGGGAGACCCAGTACTTC
TRBV7-9	few	TRBJ1-4	.	CASSAQGRTNEKLFF	TGTGCCAGCAGCGCTCAGGGGAGAACTAATGAAAAACTGTTTTTT
TRBV15	many	TRBJ2-1	.	CATREGRSPYNEQFF	TGTGCCACCAGAGAGGGTAGGAGCCCATACAATGAGCAGTTCTTC
TRBV7-2	.	TRBJ2-7	.	CASSSSRAHYEQYF	TGTGCCAGCAGCTCATCCCGGGCCCACTACGAGCAGTACTTC
TRBV29-1	few	TRBJ2-5	.	CSVLDGGKETQYF	TGCAGCGTTCTCGACGGCGGGAAAGAGACCCAGTACTTC
TRBV10-3	few	TRBJ2-1	.	CAISGSISAQYNEQFF	TGTGCCATCAGTGGTTCGATTAGCGCCCAATACAATGAGCAGTTCTTC
TRBV11-2	few	TRBJ2-7	TRBD1	CASSAGGEQYF	TGTGCCAGCAGCGCAGGGGGAGAGCAGTACTTC
TRBV28	few	TRBJ1-2	TRBD1	CASKRQQGVGGYTF	TGTGCCAGCAAAAGGCAACAGGGGGTTGGTGGCTACACCTTC
TRBV20-1	.	TRBJ1-5	TRBD1	CSARDHRGGSNQPQHF	TGCAGTGCTAGAGACCACAGGGGCGGGTCGAATCAGCCCCAGCATTTT
TRBV7-9	.	TRBJ1-1	.	CASSLDSRHEAFF	TGTGCCAGCAGCTTAGATTCTCGGCATGAAGCTTTCTTT
TRBV7-9	.	TRBJ2-3	.	CASSRGFTDTQYF	TGTGCCAGCAGCCGGGGGTTCACAGATACGCAGTATTTT
TRBV20-1	.	TRBJ1-6	TRBD1	CSAPGGPNNSPLHF	TGCAGTGCTCCAGGGGGCCCGAATAATTCACCCCTCCACTTT
TRBV6-2/TRBV6-3	.	TRBJ2-5	TRBD2	CASSTTGLVETQYF	TGTGCCAGCAGTACCACGGGACTAGTTGAGACCCAGTACTTC
TRBV28	.	TRBJ2-7	TRBD2	CASSPPGGNPDTYEQYF	TGTGCCAGCAGTCCGCCGGGAGGGAACCCAGATACATACGAGCAGTACTTC
TRBV7-8	.	TRBJ1-4	.	CASSATDLNEKLFF	TGTGCCAGCAGCGCGACGGATCTTAATGAAAAACTGTTTTTT
TRBV29-1	.	TRBJ2-3	.	CSVGLGTDTQYF	TGCAGCGTTGGACTGGGGACAGATACGCAGTATTTT
TRBV7-9	.	TRBJ2-3	.	CASSPRVQLQQYF	TGTGCCAGCAGCCCTAGGGTACAGTTACAGCAGTATTTT
TRBV7-6	.	TRBJ1-4	TRBD1	CASSLRYRDSHLKLFF	TGTGCCAGCAGCTTGAGGTACCGGGACAGTCATCTCAAACTGTTTTTT
TRBV6-1	few	TRBJ2-7	TRBD1	CASRKDRGQYEQYF	TGTGCCAGCAGGAAGGACAGGGGGCAATACGAGCAGTACTTC
TRBV7-2	few	TRBJ1-2	TRBD1	CASSLGTGPNYGYTF	TGTGCCAGCAGCTTAGGGACAGGGCCTAACTATGGCTACACCTTC
TRBV18	few	TRBJ2-1	.	CASSESYNEQFF	TGTGCCAGCTCAGAATCGTACAATGAGCAGTTCTTC
TRBV27	many	TRBJ1-5	TRBD1	CASSRQGQGMQPQHF	TGTGCCAGCAGTAGACAGGGACAGGGGATGCAGCCCCAGCATTTT
TRBV7-2	.	TRBJ2-3	.	CASSLLGSVSTDTQYF	TGTGCCAGCAGCTTACTAGGGTCGGTCAGCACAGATACGCAGTATTTT
TRBV5-1	few	TRBJ2-4	.	CASSFGSENIQYF	TGCGCCAGCAGCTTCGGCAGTGAGAACATTCAGTACTTC
TRBV20-1	few	TRBJ2-7	TRBD2	CSARERTSGSTEQYF	TGCAGTGCTAGAGAAAGGACTAGCGGGAGTACAGAGCAGTACTTC
TRBV20-1	.	TRBJ2-7	TRBD1	CSGDSAFEQYF	TGCAGCGGGGACAGCGCCTTCGAGCAGTACTTC